This T cell receptor (beta chain) was documented in a study of T cell responses to AZD1222 COVID-19 vaccine. Using immunoSEQ multiplex PCR, the repertoire was profiled, and TCRdb retains in-frame clones only, with some absent. This table holds 95,000 to 100,000 clones, about 86% found once. Per the germline V gene, CDR1 is MGHRA and CDR2 is YSYEKL. The ends lost 2 bases at V and 0 bases at J; junction bases unmatched: 4. The CDR3 is made up of 16 amino acids. As for this clone: Its antigen is unidentified.

Broader study findings: Seropositive status at baseline applied to only six AZD1222 recipients. Recipients of two AZD1222 doses showed rising Spike-specific TCR breadth and depth. Donors were chiefly white British, with a greater number of females, and clonal diversity was perhaps underestimated.

The source is an adult in good health. Sequenced material: peripheral blood, taken on day 0 of AZD1222 vaccination. V gene TRBV4-1 combines with J gene TRBJ1-5; 7 bases agree with TRBD1. As DNA, the CDR3 is TGCGCCAGCAGCCAAACAGGGGACCTTAGCAATCAGCCCCAGCATTTT. Its protein is CASSQTGDLSNQPQHF.